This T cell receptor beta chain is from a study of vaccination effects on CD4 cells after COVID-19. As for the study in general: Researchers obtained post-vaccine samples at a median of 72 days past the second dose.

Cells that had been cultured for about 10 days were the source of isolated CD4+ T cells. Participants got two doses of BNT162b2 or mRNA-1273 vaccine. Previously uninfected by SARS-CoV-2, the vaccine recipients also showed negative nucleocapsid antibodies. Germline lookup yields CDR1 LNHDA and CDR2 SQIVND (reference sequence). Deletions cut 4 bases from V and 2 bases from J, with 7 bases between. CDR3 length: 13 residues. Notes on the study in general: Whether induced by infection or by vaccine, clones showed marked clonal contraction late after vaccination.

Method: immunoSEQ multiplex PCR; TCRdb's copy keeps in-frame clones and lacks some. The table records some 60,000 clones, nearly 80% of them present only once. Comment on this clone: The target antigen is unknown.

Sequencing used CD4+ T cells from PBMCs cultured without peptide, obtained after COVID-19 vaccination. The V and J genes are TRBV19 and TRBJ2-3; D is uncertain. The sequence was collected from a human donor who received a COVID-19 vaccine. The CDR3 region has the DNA TGTGCCAGTAGTACTACCTACACAGATACGCAGTATTTT. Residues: CASSTTYTDTQYF. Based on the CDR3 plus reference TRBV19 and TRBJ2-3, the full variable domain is DGGITQSPKYLFRKEGQNVTLSCEQNLNHDAMYWYRQDPGQGLRLIYYSQIVNDFQKGDIAEGYSVSREKKESFPLTVTSAQKNPTAFYLCASSTTYTDTQYFGPGTRLTVL.